The 18 T cell receptor beta chains in this list originate from one sample, sequenced in a study of T cells after yellow fever vaccination. TCRdb independently ran MiXCR on the 5' RACE reads; one entry per CDR3 protein. This sample yields about 210,000 distinct CDR3 sequences, of which approximately 3% are seen a single time; roughly 3% belongs to the top ten. The sample here was CD4+ T cells sorted from PBMCs, taken 10 days after the yellow fever booster vaccination. All receptors derive from a man younger than 35 who received the YFV17D yellow fever vaccine.

This clonotype was counted many times. This rearrangement joins TRBV4-3 to TRBJ1-5; D unresolved. Looked up from germline, CDR1 is LGHNA and CDR2 is YSLEER. Trimming removed 4 bases at V and 6 bases at J, with 13 bases between. The CDR3 contains 14 residues. The CDR3: CASSLTYQGQPQHF. In nucleotides, the CDR3 is TGCGCCAGCAGCCTCACCTATCAAGGTCAGCCCCAGCATTTT.

This clonotype has ten or more counts. The CDR3 DNA follows: TGCGCCGACCCCCACCCGAAGGTGGGAGATACGCAGTATTTT. It is translated as CADPHPKVGDTQYF. The V gene is TRBV4-3, the J gene TRBJ2-3; D is uncertain. V lost 11 bases, J lost 5 bases, and 20 bases lay in between. This CDR3 comprises 14 residues. The germline CDR1 and CDR2 sequences are LGHNA and YSLEER.

V and J are TRBV12-3 or TRBV12-4 and TRBJ1-2; no firm D call. Trimming cost V 0 bases and J 5 bases, with 1 base left between them. CDR3 length: 11 residues. This CDR3 is CASSLAYGYTF. CDR3 bases: TGTGCCAGCAGTTTAGCTTATGGCTACACCTTC.

The chain recombines TRBV4-3 with TRBJ2-7, with D perhaps matching TRBD1 (5 bases). The CDR3 sequence is 13 residues long. Trimming left V 2 bases short and J 4 bases short, with 9 bases between. The germline gives CDR1 LGHNA, CDR2 YSLEER. In DNA form, the CDR3 reads TGCGCCAGCAGCCAAAGGACATTTTACGAGCAGTACTTC. The encoded protein is CASSQRTFYEQYF.

This clonotype was picked up a small number of times. The chain combines TRBV7-9 with TRBJ1-5; 7 nucleotides line up with TRBD1. CDR1 SEHNR and CDR2 FQNEAQ come from the germline V gene (reference sequence). The trim removed 4 bases at V and 1 base at J, leaving 4 bases unmatched. This CDR3 is built from 15 residues. The CDR3 DNA is TGTGCCAGCAGCTCGGGACAGTTCAGCAATCAGCCCCAGCATTTT. It is translated as CASSSGQFSNQPQHF.

The V gene is TRBV7-2, the J gene TRBJ2-5; D may be TRBD2 (5 bases). V was clipped by 1 base and J by 3 bases, with 9 bases between them. The CDR3 totals 14 residues. Germline V gene data show CDR1 as SGHTA and CDR2 as FQGNSA. The chain's CDR3 is CASSLERLEETQYF. CDR3 DNA: TGTGCCAGCAGCTTAGAGCGGCTAGAAGAGACCCAGTACTTC.

This clonotype was seen a handful of times. The chain links TRBV5-4 to TRBJ2-5, with 11 bases lining up with TRBD2. Germline assignment: CDR1 SGHNT and CDR2 YYREEE (reference sequence). This CDR3 has 15 residues. V shed 0 bases, J shed 7 bases, and the junction held 5 bases outside the gene matches. CDR3: CASSLASGGPGTQYF. DNA of the CDR3: TGTGCCAGCAGCTTGGCTAGCGGGGGGCCTGGGACCCAGTACTTC. The full variable domain, with the rest looked up from reference TRBV5-4 and TRBJ2-5, is ETGVTQSPTHLIKTRGQQVTLRCSSQSGHNTVSWYQQALGQGPQFIFQYYREEENGRGNFPPRFSGLQFPNYSSELNVNALELDDSALYLCASSLASGGPGTQYFGPGTRLLVL.

The sample holds a few counts of this clonotype. The chain employs TRBV7-2 and TRBJ2-2; D is unclear. CDR1 and CDR2 (germline): SGHTA, FQGNSA. V was trimmed by 0 bases and J by 1 base, leaving 6 bases between them. This CDR3 is built from 15 residues. In DNA form, the CDR3 reads TGTGCCAGCAGCTTAGCGCTCGTGAACACCGGGGAGCTGTTTTTT. It encodes CASSLALVNTGELFF.

This clonotype was seen repeatedly, ten times or more. The chain recombines TRBV5-1 with TRBJ2-7, with 7 positions matching TRBD1. CDR1 and CDR2 (germline): SGHRS, YFSETQ. The CDR3 has 14 amino acids. The V gene end was trimmed by 2 bases and the J gene end by 5 bases; junction bases not matched to a gene: 7. The CDR3 loop reads CASSLAGGFDEQYF. The DNA of the CDR3 is TGCGCCAGCAGCTTAGCAGGGGGTTTCGACGAGCAGTACTTC.

The V gene is TRBV29-1, the J gene TRBJ2-4; 8 bases map to TRBD1. V lost 4 bases to trimming and J lost 9 bases; unmatched junction nucleotides: 14. There are 15 residues in the CDR3. CDR1 and CDR2 from the germline V gene are SQVTM and ANQGSEA. The CDR3 nucleotides are TGCAGCGTTGGAGGAGGGCAGGGGGCGCAGGGCATTCAGTACTTC. Its translation: CSVGGGQGAQGIQYF. The whole variable domain, remainder taken from reference TRBV29-1 and TRBJ2-4, is SAVISQKPSRDICQRGTSLTIQCQVDSQVTMMFWYRQQPGQSLTLIATANQGSEATYESGFVIDKFPISRPNLTFSTLTVSNMSPEDSSIYLCSVGGGQGAQGIQYFGAGTRLSVL.

This clonotype has only a few counts. This rearrangement joins TRBV27 to TRBJ2-3, with unresolved D. This CDR3 is built from 13 residues. V was cut by 7 bases and J by 4 bases, with 12 bases left in between. Germline V gene lookup returns CDR1 MNHEY and CDR2 SMNVEV (reference sequence). The CDR3 protein is CASIKKGSDTQYF. The CDR3 bases are TGTGCCAGCATCAAAAAGGGCTCAGATACGCAGTATTTT.

This clonotype came up many times. The chain links TRBV4-1 to TRBJ1-2; D is undetermined. The CDR3 contains 16 residues. With 1 base removed from V and 0 bases from J, the gap between germline ends came to 12 bases. Germline V gives CDR1 MGHRA, CDR2 YSYEKL. The CDR3 nucleotides read TGCGCCAGCAGCCAAGCTCCGGCCGGAGCTAACTATGGCTACACCTTC. Its translation is CASSQAPAGANYGYTF.

This clonotype was recorded many times. The junction departs from the called germline gene at one end, perhaps through a read error. The chain carries TRBV7-2 and TRBJ2-4, with D possibly TRBD2 on 5 matching bases. This CDR3 contains 12 residues. CDR1 is SGHTA, CDR2 FQGNSA, per germline. This CDR3 is CASSLSFGVQDF. The CDR3 coding sequence is TGTGCCAGCAGCTTATCCTTCGGGGTCCAGGACTTC.

The chain combines TRBV12-3 or TRBV12-4 with TRBJ1-6; 7 positions match TRBD1. The V and J ends lost 5 bases and 13 bases, in that order; junction bases with no gene match: 8. There are 13 residues in the CDR3. CDR3 sequence reads: CASSPQPGQPLHF. The CDR3 DNA reads TGTGCCAGCAGTCCTCAACCGGGACAGCCCCTCCACTTT.

This clonotype appeared many times. The chain is built from TRBV7-9 and TRBJ2-3; D may be TRBD1 or TRBD2 (6 bases each). The CDR3 contains 15 residues. V dropped 7 bases and J dropped 2 bases, with 16 bases sitting between them. Germline V gene lookup returns CDR1 SEHNR and CDR2 FQNEAQ (reference sequence). The CDR3 region has the DNA TGTGCCAGCAACAAGAGAGGGGGGAACACAGATACGCAGTATTTT. This translates into CASNKRGGNTDTQYF.

This clonotype appeared a few times. The gene calls are TRBV20-1 and TRBJ1-3; 7 positions match TRBD1. Germline loops: CDR1 DFQATT, CDR2 SNEGSKA (reference sequence). The ends lost 5 bases at V and 2 bases at J; junction bases unmatched: 6. The CDR3 extends over 14 amino acids. The CDR3 DNA reads TGCAGTGCTCCGAGAGGGGGCCCTGGAAACACCATATATTTT. It encodes CSAPRGGPGNTIYF.

The chain is built from TRBV12-3 or TRBV12-4 and TRBJ2-7, with D unclear. The CDR3 runs 13 residues. V was shortened by 4 bases and J by 0 bases, with 7 bases between the two germline ends. The CDR3 region has the DNA TGTGCCAGCAGTTCGACCGCCTCCTACGAGCAGTACGTC. Translation gives CASSSTASYEQYV.

This clonotype has only a few counts. The V and J genes are TRBV11-2 and TRBJ1-1; a possible D gene is TRBD1 (6 bases). V was shortened by 5 bases and J by 2 bases, with 15 bases between the two germline ends. CDR3 length: 15 amino acids. The V gene's germline CDR1 is SGHAT and CDR2 FQNNGV. The CDR3 DNA sequence: TGTGCCAGCAGCCGAGGGGGGAGACAAAACACTGAAGCTTTCTTT. Amino acids: CASSRGGRQNTEAFF. The entire variable domain, with the rest obtained from reference TRBV11-2 and TRBJ1-1, is as follows: EAGVAQSPRYKIIEKRQSVAFWCNPISGHATLYWYQQILGQGPKLLIQFQNNGVVDDSQLPKDRFSAERLKGVDSTLKIQPAKLEDSAVYLCASSRGGRQNTEAFFGQGTRLTVV.